A single sample is the source of the 30 T cell receptor beta chains below, sequenced in a study of cytomegalovirus exposure and HLA in healthy donors. PCR employed 60 Vbeta and 13 Jbeta primers. The method was immunoSEQ multiplex PCR; TCRdb's version includes in-frame clones alone and lacks a portion of them. The sample holds 130,000 or so clones, 65% to 75% seen once. Sequences were obtained from PBMCs. The receptors come from a man in his forties in good health and CMV-seropositive.

This chain links TRBV7-9 with TRBJ1-2; D call uncertain. This CDR3 contains 14 residues. The germline gives CDR1 SEHNR, CDR2 FQNEAQ (reference sequence). V was trimmed by 5 bases and J by 2 bases, leaving 12 bases between them. The CDR3: CASSTRHINYGYTF. The DNA for the CDR3 is TGTGCCAGCAGCACCAGACACATCAACTATGGCTACACCTTC.

As concerns this clone: At one end the junction does not follow the germline gene, possibly because of a read error. CDR3 bases: TGTTCCAGCAGCTCCCGGGTATTGGAGGGGGGACAGACCTTC. Translated, it gives CSSSSRVLEGGQTF. The chain carries TRBV7-9 and TRBJ1-2; 7 bases are a match to TRBD1. From germline, CDR1 is SEHNR and CDR2 FQNEAQ (reference sequence). The length of the CDR3 is 14 residues.

This clone was recorded only once. The rearrangement links TRBV15 to TRBJ1-5; D possibly corresponds to TRBD1 (6 bases). V gave up 1 base and J gave up 9 bases, with 13 bases separating them. The CDR3 contains 14 residues. In germline, CDR1 is LNHNV, CDR2 YYDKDF (reference sequence). The CDR3 bases are TGTGCCACCAGCAGAGGAGAACAGGGATCGCCCCAGCATTTT. Protein: CATSRGEQGSPQHF.

V gene TRBV5-1 combines with J gene TRBJ2-1; TRBD2 is a possible D gene (6 bases). This CDR3 is built from 17 residues. Germline CDR1 is SGHRS and CDR2 is YFSETQ. V shed 3 bases and J shed 5 bases, with 21 bases lying between them. The CDR3 loop reads CASSWDSRSFINNEQFF. The CDR3 DNA sequence: TGCGCCAGCAGCTGGGACTCTAGGAGTTTCATAAACAATGAGCAGTTCTTC.

The V and J genes are TRBV5-4 and TRBJ2-5, with 10 bases fitting TRBD2. Germline V gene data show CDR1 as SGHNT and CDR2 as YYREEE (reference sequence). The CDR3 sequence is 15 residues long. J was trimmed by 5 bases and V by 1 base; bases with no gene match: 5. DNA for the CDR3: TGTGCCAGCAGCTTGCGCCTAGCGGGAGCCGAGACCCAGTACTTC. Its translation: CASSLRLAGAETQYF.

This clone was observed a handful of times. V gene TRBV5-8 combines with J gene TRBJ1-2, with TRBD1 matching 11 bases. J lost 8 bases, V lost 4 bases, and 16 bases had no gene match. Looked up from germline, CDR1 is SGHTS and CDR2 is YDEGEE. The CDR3 is 17 amino acids. CDR3 region: CASSGWSGQGAGGGYTF. Here the CDR3 DNA reads TGTGCCAGCAGCGGTTGGAGTGGACAGGGGGCCGGTGGCGGCTACACCTTC.

This chain connects TRBV7-6 to TRBJ2-1, with no clear D. The CDR3 sequence is 13 residues long. Germline CDR1 and CDR2: SGHVS and FNYEAQ. The V end was cut by 5 bases, the J end by 4 bases, with 9 bases between. The CDR3 sequence is CASSPSTYNEQFF. CDR3 nucleotide sequence: TGTGCCAGCAGCCCGAGTACTTACAATGAGCAGTTCTTC.

This clone has only one observation. The chain employs TRBV6-5 and TRBJ1-5; D gene unclear. The CDR3 is made up of 14 amino acids. Germline CDR1 is MNHEY and CDR2 is SVGAGI. V lost 4 bases and J lost 4, with 11 bases in between. The CDR3 sequence is CASSCSPGNQPQHF. The CDR3 DNA follows: TGTGCCAGCAGTTGCTCTCCCGGGAATCAGCCCCAGCATTTT.

The rearrangement uses TRBV5-4 and TRBJ2-5; 7 positions agree with TRBD1. This CDR3 spans 14 amino acids. The V segment lost 3 bases and the J segment 4 bases; nucleotides outside the gene matches: 6. CDR1 is SGHNT, CDR2 YYREEE, per germline (reference sequence). Here the CDR3 reads CASSSRTGGETQYF. The DNA of the CDR3 is TGTGCCAGCAGCTCCCGGACAGGTGGAGAGACCCAGTACTTC.

This clone was detected only a few times. V and J are TRBV5-1 and TRBJ2-2; perhaps TRBD2 as D (5 bases). The CDR3 runs to 15 residues. With 1 base removed from V and 1 base from J, the gap between germline ends came to 8 bases. Germline CDR1 SGHRS, CDR2 YFSETQ. CDR3 sequence reads: CASSLSSRNTGELFF. The CDR3 nucleotides read TGCGCCAGCAGCTTGTCTAGCCGGAACACCGGGGAGCTGTTTTTT.

The gene calls are TRBV29-1 and TRBJ1-1; D call uncertain. Germline-derived CDR1 and CDR2 are SQVTM and ANQGSEA. The germline V and J ends were trimmed by 1 base and 7 bases, with 10 bases remaining between them. The CDR3 is made up of 12 amino acids. This CDR3 is CSVEGRAREAFF. DNA of the CDR3: TGCAGCGTTGAAGGGAGGGCCCGTGAAGCTTTCTTT.

The chain combines TRBV11-2 with TRBJ2-3, with no clear D. The CDR3 loop spans 14 amino acids. CDR1 and CDR2 (germline): SGHAT, FQNNGV. V lost 5 bases and J lost 1, with 10 bases in between. The CDR3 sequence: CASSPPTGTDTQYF. CDR3 DNA: TGTGCCAGCAGCCCACCCACGGGCACAGATACGCAGTATTTT.

This chain connects TRBV7-2 to TRBJ2-1; possible D gene TRBD2, 6 bases. CDR3 length equals 12 residues. Germline V gives CDR1 SGHTA, CDR2 FQGNSA. V was clipped by 11 bases and J by 6 bases, with 14 bases between them. The DNA for the CDR3 is TGTGCCCCCGCCCGGAGGGGCAATGAGCAGTTCTTC. Protein product: CAPARRGNEQFF.

The genes are TRBV27 and TRBJ2-3, with TRBD1 identical over 7 bases. CDR3 length equals 17 residues. Per the germline V gene, CDR1 is MNHEY and CDR2 is SMNVEV (reference sequence). Germline trimming cut 2 bases from V and 5 bases from J; bases unmatched to any gene: 13. DNA of the CDR3: TGTGCCAGCAGTTTACTCAGCCACCCGGGACAGCAAGATACGCAGTATTTT. The encoded protein is CASSLLSHPGQQDTQYF.

This clone showed up just a few times. The V gene is TRBV6-6, the J gene TRBJ1-5; D is unclear. Trimming cost V 4 bases and J 5 bases, with 6 bases left between them. Germline V gene lookup returns CDR1 MNHNY and CDR2 SVGAGI (reference sequence). This CDR3 comprises 12 residues. In nucleotides, the CDR3 is TGTGCCAGCAGTTTGACTTATCAGCCCCAGCATTTT. Translation gives CASSLTYQPQHF.

This chain uses TRBV7-9 with TRBJ1-4, with D hard to call. Between the trimmed V and J ends, which lost 2 bases and 0 bases, there was a span of 10 bases. Per germline, CDR1 SEHNR and CDR2 FQNEAQ (reference sequence). The CDR3 covers 16 residues. The CDR3 DNA sequence: TGTGCCAGCAGCTTAAACGGGGATGCAACTAATGAAAAACTGTTTTTT. Translated, it gives CASSLNGDATNEKLFF.

The V gene is TRBV7-8, the J gene TRBJ2-1, with D uncertain. V shed 1 base and J shed 0 bases, with 10 bases lying between them. Looked up from germline, CDR1 is SGHVS and CDR2 is FQNEAQ. This CDR3 has 16 amino acids. The CDR3 sequence is CASSLGPGRSYNEQFF. In DNA, the CDR3 is TGTGCCAGCAGCTTAGGTCCAGGCCGCTCCTACAATGAGCAGTTCTTC. Using reference TRBV7-8 and TRBJ2-1 for the parts outside the CDR3, the full variable domain is GAGVSQSPRYKVAKRGQDVALRCDPISGHVSLFWYQQALGQGPEFLTYFQNEAQLDKSGLPSDRFFAERPEGSVSTLKIQRTQQEDSAVYLCASSLGPGRSYNEQFFGPGTRLTVL.

The chain employs TRBV2 and TRBJ1-1; D ambiguous. V gave up 4 bases and J gave up 8 bases, with 8 bases separating them. This CDR3 region has 11 residues. From germline, CDR1 is SNHLY and CDR2 FYNNEI. The chain's CDR3 is CASSVTVEAFF. The CDR3 DNA reads TGTGCCAGCAGTGTAACAGTCGAAGCTTTCTTT. Combining the CDR3 with reference TRBV2 and TRBJ1-1 gives the whole variable domain EPEVTQTPSHQVTQMGQEVILRCVPISNHLYFYWYRQILGQKVEFLVSFYNNEISEKSEIFDDQFSVERPDGSNFTLKIRSTKLEDSAMYFCASSVTVEAFFGQGTRLTVV.

V gene TRBV28 combines with J gene TRBJ1-1; D remains ambiguous. CDR1 MDHEN and CDR2 SYDVKM come from the germline V gene. The CDR3 is 14 amino acids. V was shortened by 3 bases and J by 4 bases, with 12 bases between the two germline ends. The chain's CDR3 is CASSFTLRGTEAFF. The CDR3 nucleotides are TGTGCCAGCAGTTTCACCCTCAGAGGCACTGAAGCTTTCTTT.

This clone has more than one count but fewer than ten. V is TRBV27 and J is TRBJ1-2, with a possible D match to TRBD1 (6 bases). V lost 5 bases and J 2 bases, leaving 15 bases between the germline ends. The CDR3 totals 15 residues. Per germline, CDR1 MNHEY and CDR2 SMNVEV (reference sequence). CDR3 DNA sequence: TGTGCCAGCAGTCCATCAGGGGTCAGGAACTATGGCTACACCTTC. This codes for CASSPSGVRNYGYTF.

The chain links TRBV27 to TRBJ2-5; 13 positions agree with TRBD2. This CDR3 spans 17 amino acids. J gave up 5 bases and V 4 bases, and 10 bases lay outside the gene matches. Looked up from germline, CDR1 is MNHEY and CDR2 is SMNVEV (reference sequence). The CDR3 bases are TGTGCCAGCAGTTCAGTACCTCGGACTAGCGGGAGTGAGACCCAGTACTTC. This encodes CASSSVPRTSGSETQYF.

The chain recombines TRBV18 with TRBJ1-1, with D possibly TRBD1 on 5 matching bases. Germline V gene sequence: CDR1 KGHSH, CDR2 LQKENI. The CDR3 totals 14 residues. Trimming left V 1 base short and J 2 bases short, with 8 bases between. In DNA, the CDR3 is TGTGCCAGCTCACCACTGGACATCAACACTGAAGCTTTCTTT. Its protein is CASSPLDINTEAFF.

This clone was recorded once. CDR3 amino acids: CATSRDGRGSNSNQPQHF. As DNA, the CDR3 is TGTGCCACCAGCAGAGATGGCAGGGGGTCAAATAGCAATCAGCCCCAGCATTTT. The chain couples TRBV15 to TRBJ1-5; 7 nucleotides agree with TRBD1. Trimming removed 0 bases from V and 0 bases from J; junction bases left unmatched: 8. Germline V lookup: CDR1 LNHNV, CDR2 YYDKDF (reference sequence). The CDR3 spans 18 residues.

In DNA form, the CDR3 reads TGTGCCACCTCCAGGAGACCGGGACAGGGGGCTTTGCAGCCCCAGCATTTT. Residues: CATSRRPGQGALQPQHF. The chain carries TRBV15 and TRBJ1-5, with TRBD1 matching 12 bases. After removal of 8 bases from V and 7 bases from J, the junction contained 15 bases not matched to a gene. The germline V gene has CDR1 LNHNV and CDR2 YYDKDF (reference sequence). The CDR3 contains 17 residues.

Remarks on this clone: An end of the junction does not agree with germline; a read error may underlie this. At the DNA level, this CDR3 is encoded by other sequences in the same sample as well. V is TRBV5-6 and J is TRBJ1-5; 10 bases line up with TRBD1. Per germline, CDR1 SGHDT and CDR2 YYEEEE. The CDR3 is made up of 16 amino acids. The CDR3 loop is CASSTWGQGIPQPQHF. CDR3 sequence (DNA): TGTGCCAGCAGCACTTGGGGACAGGGGATCCCTCAGCCTCAGCATTTT.

This clone was recorded a few times. This chain uses TRBV7-2 with TRBJ1-5; maybe TRBD1 (6 bases). The ends were cut back, 5 bases at V and 8 bases at J, with 16 bases in the middle. Per germline, CDR1 SGHTA and CDR2 FQGNSA. The CDR3 has 14 amino acids. CDR3 DNA sequence: TGTGCCAGCAGCGTTAGGGGGGGGGAAAAGCCCCAGCATTTT. This codes for CASSVRGGEKPQHF. Using reference TRBV7-2 and TRBJ1-5 for the parts outside the CDR3, the full variable domain is GAGVSQSPSNKVTEKGKDVELRCDPISGHTALYWYRQSLGQGLEFLIYFQGNSAPDKSGLPSDRFSAERTGGSVSTLTIQRTQQEDSAVYLCASSVRGGEKPQHFGDGTRLSIL.

The V call is TRBV2, the J call TRBJ2-7; D ambiguous. V was clipped by 8 bases and J by 6 bases, with 23 bases between them. Looked up from germline, CDR1 is SNHLY and CDR2 is FYNNEI. The CDR3 extends over 15 amino acids. The CDR3 region is CASCLPTGGRSEQYF. The CDR3 DNA follows: TGTGCCAGCTGTCTACCCACGGGTGGAAGGTCCGAGCAGTACTTC.

This clone came up once. V gene TRBV28 combines with J gene TRBJ1-1; D ambiguous. V was pared by 4 bases and J by 1 base, with 10 bases between. Germline values: CDR1 MDHEN, CDR2 SYDVKM. The CDR3 spans 14 residues. Here the CDR3 reads CASSSTDSNTEAFF. In DNA, the CDR3 is TGTGCCAGCAGTTCCACGGACTCGAACACTGAAGCTTTCTTT.

This clone was seen a few times. V is TRBV5-5 and J is TRBJ1-2; D uncertain. Germline V CDR1 and CDR2: SGHKS, YYEKEE (reference sequence). The CDR3 covers 13 residues. Between the trimmed V and J ends, which lost 0 bases and 5 bases, there was a span of 8 bases. CDR3 region: CASSLAQLYGYTF. The CDR3 DNA reads TGTGCCAGCAGCTTGGCCCAATTGTATGGCTACACCTTC. The variable domain in full, completed from reference TRBV5-5 and TRBJ1-2, reads DAGVTQSPTHLIKTRGQQVTLRCSPISGHKSVSWYQQVLGQGPQFIFQYYEKEERGRGNFPDRFSARQFPNYSSELNVNALLLGDSALYLCASSLAQLYGYTFGSGTRLTVV.

The V gene is TRBV9, the J gene TRBJ2-7, with a possible D match to TRBD2 (5 bases). Gene TRBJ2-1 matches the end of the DNA better, so the J call may be wrong. The germline CDR1 and CDR2 sequences are SGDLS and YYNGEE. CDR3 length: 15 residues. The CDR3 protein is CASSVGSGRDNEQFF. In DNA, the CDR3 is TGTGCCAGCAGCGTAGGAAGCGGAAGGGACAATGAGCAGTTCTTC.